Listed below are T cell receptor beta chains from one sample, sequenced in a study of CD8 T cells in ankylosing spondylitis. Via MiXCR, TCRdb re-called the 5' RACE reads, giving one row per CDR3 protein. The table lists 250,000 to 400,000 distinct CDR3 sequences, more than 9% of them singletons, with about 10% in the top ten. The sequenced sample consisted of blood, either unsorted or a sorted T cell fraction (not recorded which). All receptors derive from a female donor with ankylosing spondylitis or in good health (not recorded which). Both conserved end residues are part of each CDR3. The D gene is left open where the match is weak. A row's size may be missing; if present it is once, few, many or a size class.

v_call	clone_size	j_call	d_call	cdr3_nt	cdr3_aa
TRBV12-3/TRBV12-4	.	TRBJ2-7	.	TGTGCCAGCAGTTTAGATCTGGGCTCCGAGCAGTACTTC	CASSLDLGSEQYF
TRBV20-1	.	TRBJ2-1	.	TGCAGTGCCGCGAAGGTGGGGACCCCAAACCTGGGGCAGTTCTTC	CSAAKVGTPNLGQFF
TRBV6-2/TRBV6-3	many	TRBJ2-1	.	TGTGCCAGCAGTTATACGGGAAATATAGGTGAGCAGTTCTTC	CASSYTGNIGEQFF
TRBV4-1	few	TRBJ2-7	TRBD2	TGCGCCAGCAGCCAAGCACTAGCGGTGAGCTCCTACGAGCAGTACTTC	CASSQALAVSSYEQYF
TRBV6-2/TRBV6-3	.	TRBJ2-3	.	TGTGCCAGCAGTTATGGCGAGAGCACAGATACGCAGTATTTT	CASSYGESTDTQYF
TRBV7-2	few	TRBJ2-5	.	TGTGCCAGCAGCTACATGGGAGGCCGCGGGGAAGAGACCCAGTACTTC	CASSYMGGRGEETQYF
TRBV6-1	many	TRBJ1-2	TRBD1	TGTGCCAGCAGTGACTGGACAGGTCCGAACTATGGCTACACCTTC	CASSDWTGPNYGYTF
TRBV7-9	.	TRBJ2-1	.	TGTGCCAGCACCTTAAGGGGCGGGGTTCTCTACAATGAGCAGTTCTTC	CASTLRGGVLYNEQFF
TRBV10-3	few	TRBJ2-3	TRBD1	TGTGCCATCAGTGTAGTGACAGGGGGCTCTACAGATACGCAGTATTTT	CAISVVTGGSTDTQYF
TRBV27	.	TRBJ2-3	.	TGTGCCAGCAGTATAGACGAGAAAACAGATACGCAGTATTTT	CASSIDEKTDTQYF
TRBV28	.	TRBJ2-3	.	TGTGCCAGCAGCCCGGCCGGGATGTCGTACACAGATACGCAGTATTTT	CASSPAGMSYTDTQYF
TRBV20-1	many	TRBJ2-5	.	TGCAGTGCTAGAGACGGCGGAAGCCCGCAAGAGACCCAGTACTTC	CSARDGGSPQETQYF
TRBV29-1	few	TRBJ1-3	.	TGCAGCGTTGCTGGCAAATCAGGAAACACCATATATTTT	CSVAGKSGNTIYF
TRBV11-2	.	TRBJ2-6	.	TGTGCCAGCAGCCCTACTCCCTCTGGGGCCAACGTCCTGACTTTC	CASSPTPSGANVLTF
TRBV27	many	TRBJ2-5	TRBD2	TGTGCCAGCGGGGAACTAGCGGGAGTAGAGACCCAGTACTTC	CASGELAGVETQYF
TRBV7-9	many	TRBJ1-1	.	TGTGCCAGCAGCTTAGCGTTTGGTATGAACACTGAAGCTTTCTTT	CASSLAFGMNTEAFF
TRBV10-2	.	TRBJ1-1	.	TGCGCCAGCTGTCAGGGGCTCACTGAAGCTTTCTTT	CASCQGLTEAFF
TRBV20-1	.	TRBJ2-7	.	TGCAGTGCTGCCGGGAGTCCCTCCTACGAGCAGTACTTC	CSAAGSPSYEQYF
TRBV5-4	many	TRBJ1-1	.	TGTGCCAGCAGCTTCACCCGGGGGGCAGGGGCTGAAGCTTTCTTT	CASSFTRGAGAEAFF
TRBV6-5	few	TRBJ2-7	.	TGTGCCAGCAGTTACGGGCGGCAGATCGACTACGAGCAGTACTTC	CASSYGRQIDYEQYF
TRBV7-2	many	TRBJ1-6	.	TGTGCCAGCAGCTTAGCGCGGGTTAGGAATTCACCCCTCCACTTT	CASSLARVRNSPLHF
TRBV12-3/TRBV12-4	many	TRBJ2-7	TRBD2	TGTGCCAGCAAGACTAGCGGAGCTTACTACGAGCAGTACTTC	CASKTSGAYYEQYF
TRBV20-1	few	TRBJ1-1	.	TGCAGTGCTAGAGGGAGGGCGGACACTGAAGCTTTCTTT	CSARGRADTEAFF
TRBV28	many	TRBJ2-4	.	TGTGCCAGCAGATCGCAGGGGCTAGCCAAAAACATTCAGTACTTC	CASRSQGLAKNIQYF
TRBV12-3/TRBV12-4	many	TRBJ1-1	.	TGTGCCAGCAGCAAACAAAGCATGAACACTGAAGCTTTCTTT	CASSKQSMNTEAFF
TRBV10-3	once	TRBJ2-2	TRBD1	TGTGCCATCAGTAATGCCGGGACAGGGCATGACGGGGAGCTGTTTTTT	CAISNAGTGHDGELFF
TRBV6-1	few	TRBJ1-1	.	TGTGCCAGCAGTATTACAAGCAACACTGAAGCTTTCTTT	CASSITSNTEAFF
TRBV20-1	many	TRBJ2-7	TRBD2	TGCAGTGCTACTCGGGGGACTAGCGGGAATTCTAACGAGCAGTACTTC	CSATRGTSGNSNEQYF
TRBV28	many	TRBJ2-3	TRBD2	TGTGCCAGCAGTTCCCGACTAGCGGGGGGACCAGATACGCAGTATTTT	CASSSRLAGGPDTQYF
TRBV12-3/TRBV12-4	.	TRBJ2-7	.	TGTGCCAGCAGTTTTCGGGGGAGCAGCGAGCAGTACTTC	CASSFRGSSEQYF
TRBV12-3/TRBV12-4	many	TRBJ1-5	.	TGTGCCAGCACGCGGGCCACTAGCAATCAGCCCCAGCATTTT	CASTRATSNQPQHF
TRBV29-1	many	TRBJ2-1	TRBD1	TGCAGCGTGGGTAACAGGGGAAATGAGCAGTTCTTC	CSVGNRGNEQFF
TRBV6-5	medium-sized	TRBJ2-5	.	TGTGCCAGCAGAGTACCGGGCGAAGAGACCCAGTACTTC	CASRVPGEETQYF
TRBV20-1	many	TRBJ2-7	.	TGCAGTGCTAGTGTCATCTGGCGGGAAAGCTCCTACGAGCAGTACTTC	CSASVIWRESSYEQYF
TRBV29-1	many	TRBJ1-1	.	TGCAGCGTTTGGTCAGGGACGATGAACACTGAAGCTTTCTTT	CSVWSGTMNTEAFF
TRBV29-1	many	TRBJ1-2	TRBD1	TGCAGCGCTGGGACAGAGTATGGCTACACCTTC	CSAGTEYGYTF
TRBV5-5	few	TRBJ2-3	.	TGTGCCAGCAGCTTGGAATTATGGAGCACAGATACGCAGTATTTT	CASSLELWSTDTQYF
TRBV6-1	.	TRBJ2-3	.	TGTGCCAGCAGTGGGTACAGGGCAGGCACAGATACGCAGTATTTT	CASSGYRAGTDTQYF
TRBV20-1	few	TRBJ1-1	.	TGCAGTGCTAGTCTCGGGAATTCGAACACTGAAGCTTTCTTT	CSASLGNSNTEAFF
TRBV6-5	many	TRBJ2-1	.	TGTGCCAGCAGTTACAGTAGCGGCCCTCTCGATGAGCAGTTCTTC	CASSYSSGPLDEQFF
TRBV5-6	many	TRBJ2-3	.	TGTGCCAGCAGCTTAAGTAAACGCACAGATACGCAGTATTTT	CASSLSKRTDTQYF
TRBV24-1	many	TRBJ2-2	.	TGTGCCACCAGTGATTCTTCGGCCCAGCGGGAGCTGTTTTTT	CATSDSSAQRELFF
TRBV27	few	TRBJ2-7	.	TGTGCCAGCAGCGTTCATATCTCCTACGAGCAGTACTTC	CASSVHISYEQYF
TRBV19	.	TRBJ1-2	.	TGTGCCAGTAGGCAGACCGGGACGGAGGGCGTAGTCTATGGCTACACCTTC	CASRQTGTEGVVYGYTF
TRBV27	.	TRBJ2-7	.	TGTGCCAGCAGAGACACCGGCTACGAGCAGTACTTC	CASRDTGYEQYF
TRBV9	many	TRBJ1-2	.	TGTGCCAGCAGCCCCGAGGGGGGCAGTGGCTACACCTTC	CASSPEGGSGYTF
TRBV27	many	TRBJ2-1	.	TGTGCCAGCAGTTTATGGGGAACAAGCTCCTACAATGAGCAGTTCTTC	CASSLWGTSSYNEQFF
TRBV29-1	many	TRBJ2-7	.	TGCAGCGTTGAAGATCGGTACCACGAGCAGTACTTC	CSVEDRYHEQYF
TRBV12-3/TRBV12-4	many	TRBJ1-1	.	TGTGCCAGCAGCCGCCTTGGGGGCAGGACTGAAGCTTTCTTT	CASSRLGGRTEAFF
TRBV20-1	many	TRBJ1-5	.	TGCAGTGCTACCAGGGTAGGTCGGCAGCCCCAGCATTTT	CSATRVGRQPQHF
TRBV20-1	many	TRBJ2-3	.	TGCAGTGCTAGCTCCGTTTCCCCAGATACGCAGTATTTT	CSASSVSPDTQYF
TRBV30	.	TRBJ1-5	TRBD1	TGTGCCTGGAGTGTCGCGAGGGACAGGCGATCCAATCAGCCCCAGCATTTT	CAWSVARDRRSNQPQHF
TRBV6-5	.	TRBJ1-1	.	TGTGCCAGCAGTTACACGGGACGGCCGAACACTGAAGCTTTCTTT	CASSYTGRPNTEAFF
TRBV11-2	few	TRBJ2-6	.	TGTGCCAGCAGCTCTAGGGGACGTCGGAGCTCTGGGGCCAACGTCCTGACTTTC	CASSSRGRRSSGANVLTF
TRBV20-1	few	TRBJ2-7	.	TGCAGTGCTAGAGCGGGGACGGGCTCCTACGAGCAGTACTTC	CSARAGTGSYEQYF
TRBV20-1	many	TRBJ1-1	.	TGCAGTGCTAGATCACCAGGGAGGAACACTGAAGCTTTCTTT	CSARSPGRNTEAFF
TRBV11-2	.	TRBJ2-1	.	TGTGCCAGCAGCTTAGAGGCCCGATACAATGAGCAGTTCTTC	CASSLEARYNEQFF